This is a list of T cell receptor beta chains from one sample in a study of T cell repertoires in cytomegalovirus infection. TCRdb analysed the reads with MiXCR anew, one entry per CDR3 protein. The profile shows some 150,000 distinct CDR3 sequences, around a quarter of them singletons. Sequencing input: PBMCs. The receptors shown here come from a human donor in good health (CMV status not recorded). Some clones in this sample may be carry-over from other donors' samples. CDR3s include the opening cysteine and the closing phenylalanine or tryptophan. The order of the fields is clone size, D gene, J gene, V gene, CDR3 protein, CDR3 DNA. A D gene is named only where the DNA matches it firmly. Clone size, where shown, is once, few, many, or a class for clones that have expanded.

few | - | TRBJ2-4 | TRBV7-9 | CASSPLRGQSGLNIQYF | TGTGCCAGCAGCCCTCTAAGGGGCCAGAGCGGTTTAAACATTCAGTACTTC
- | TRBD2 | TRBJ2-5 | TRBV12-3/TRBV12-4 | CASSDQRGVRETQYF | TGTGCCAGCAGTGACCAGCGGGGGGTAAGGGAGACCCAGTACTTC
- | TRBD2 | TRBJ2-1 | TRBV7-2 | CASRPTSGGSYNEQFF | TGTGCCAGCAGGCCTACTAGCGGGGGTTCCTACAATGAGCAGTTCTTC
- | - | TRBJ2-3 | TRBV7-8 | CASSYREYVGAVNPDTQYF | TGTGCCAGCAGTTACCGGGAGTATGTGGGCGCGGTCAATCCGGATACGCAGTATTTT
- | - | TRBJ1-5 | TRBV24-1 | CATSLTGLDQPQHF | TGTGCCACCAGCCTCACAGGGTTGGATCAGCCCCAGCATTTT
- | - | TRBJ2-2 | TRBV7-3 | CASSVDNTGELFF | TGTGCCAGCAGCGTAGACAACACCGGGGAGCTGTTTTTT
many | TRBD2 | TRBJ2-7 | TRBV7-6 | CASSLWSGGSYEQYF | TGTGCCAGCAGCTTATGGAGCGGGGGATCCTACGAGCAGTACTTC
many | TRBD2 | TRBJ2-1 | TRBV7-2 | CASSSPTTSGASSYNEQFF | TGTGCCAGCAGCTCACCGACTACTAGCGGCGCCAGCTCCTACAATGAGCAGTTCTTC
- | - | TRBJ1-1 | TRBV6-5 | CASTPTRLNTEAFF | TGTGCCAGCACCCCCACCCGCTTGAACACTGAAGCTTTCTTT
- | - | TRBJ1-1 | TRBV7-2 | CASSLGRQNTEAFF | TGTGCCAGCAGCTTAGGACGACAGAACACTGAAGCTTTCTTT
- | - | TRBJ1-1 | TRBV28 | CASSHYGGRTEAFF | TGTGCCAGCAGCCACTATGGGGGGCGTACTGAAGCTTTCTTT
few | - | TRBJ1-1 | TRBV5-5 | CASNSIPKGTEAFF | TGTGCCAGCAACTCGATCCCTAAGGGCACTGAAGCTTTCTTT
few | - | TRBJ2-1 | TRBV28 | CASPSGPLKWFF | TGTGCCAGCCCCTCCGGGCCGCTAAAGTGGTTCTTC
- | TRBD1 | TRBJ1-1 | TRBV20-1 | CSAPGQGAANTEAFF | TGCAGTGCGCCGGGGCAGGGGGCCGCGAACACTGAAGCTTTCTTT
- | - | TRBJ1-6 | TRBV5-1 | CASSLEGPHYSPLHF | TGCGCCAGCAGCTTGGAGGGTCCCCATTATTCACCCCTCCACTTT
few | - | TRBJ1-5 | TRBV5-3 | CASSLGGVDQPQHF | TGTGCCAGCAGCTTGGGTGGGGTTGATCAGCCCCAGCATTTT
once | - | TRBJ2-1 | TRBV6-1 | CVSSEARLINF | TGTGTCAGCAGTGAAGCCCGTCTTATTAACTTC
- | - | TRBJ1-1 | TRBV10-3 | CAIRGGGGENTEAFF | TGTGCCATCCGGGGGGGGGGTGGCGAGAACACTGAAGCTTTCTTT
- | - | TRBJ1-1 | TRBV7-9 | CASSLAGWKNTEAFF | TGTGCCAGCAGCTTAGCGGGGTGGAAGAACACTGAAGCTTTCTTT
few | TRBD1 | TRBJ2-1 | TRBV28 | CASSSPSDRANEQFF | TGTGCCAGCAGCTCACCTTCGGACAGGGCCAATGAGCAGTTCTTC
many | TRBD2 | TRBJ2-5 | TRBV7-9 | CASSLGGTSGLVGETQYF | TGTGCCAGCAGCCTAGGGGGGACTAGCGGCCTAGTCGGAGAGACCCAGTACTTC
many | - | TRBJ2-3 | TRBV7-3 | CASSFQVSDTQYF | TGTGCCAGCAGCTTTCAGGTTTCCGATACGCAGTATTTT
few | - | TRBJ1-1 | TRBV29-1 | CSVDNIMVDTEAFF | TGCAGCGTTGACAACATAATGGTGGATACTGAAGCTTTCTTT
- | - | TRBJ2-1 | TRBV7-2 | CANSPHTQGLRDEQFF | TGTGCCAACAGCCCACACACCCAGGGACTGCGGGATGAGCAGTTCTTC
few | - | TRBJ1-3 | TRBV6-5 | CASKTEMSGNTIYF | TGTGCCAGCAAGACAGAAATGTCTGGAAACACCATATATTTT
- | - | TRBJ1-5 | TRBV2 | CASSESRIDNQPQHF | TGTGCCAGCAGTGAATCGCGGATAGACAATCAGCCCCAGCATTTT
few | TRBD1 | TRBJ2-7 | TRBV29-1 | CSVAGQGAYEQYF | TGCAGCGTTGCGGGACAGGGGGCTTACGAGCAGTACTTC
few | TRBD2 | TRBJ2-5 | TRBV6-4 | CASSENLAGGTLGETQYF | TGTGCCAGCAGCGAAAATCTAGCGGGAGGTACCTTAGGGGAGACCCAGTACTTC
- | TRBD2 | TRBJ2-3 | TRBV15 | CATSSKKAGGSADTQYF | TGTGCCACCAGCAGCAAGAAAGCGGGAGGGAGCGCAGATACGCAGTATTTT
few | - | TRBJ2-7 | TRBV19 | CASSIGGAGYEQYF | TGTGCCAGTAGTATAGGGGGAGCCGGATACGAGCAGTACTTC
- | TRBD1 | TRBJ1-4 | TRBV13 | CASSSLGTATNEKLFF | TGTGCCAGCAGCTCCTTGGGGACAGCAACTAATGAAAAACTGTTTTTT
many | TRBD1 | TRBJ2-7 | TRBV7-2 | CASSLRGQASYEQYF | TGTGCCAGCAGCTTAAGGGGACAGGCGTCCTACGAGCAGTACTTC
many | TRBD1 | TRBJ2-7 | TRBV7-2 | CASSRDRGVSYEQYF | TGTGCCAGCAGCAGGGACAGGGGGGTCTCCTACGAGCAGTACTTC
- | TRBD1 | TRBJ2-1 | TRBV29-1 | CSGKGQGARNEQFF | TGCAGCGGAAAGGGACAGGGGGCGCGGAATGAGCAGTTCTTC
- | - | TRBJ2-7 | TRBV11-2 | CASSLHRGGEQYF | TGTGCCAGCAGCCTCCACAGGGGAGGGGAGCAGTACTTC
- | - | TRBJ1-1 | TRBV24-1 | CATSKSDSPVAFF | TGTGCCACCAGTAAGTCTGACAGCCCAGTGGCTTTCTTT
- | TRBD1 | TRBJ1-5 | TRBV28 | CASSPADRGLTSNQPQHF | TGTGCCAGCAGTCCAGCGGACAGGGGGCTAACTAGCAATCAGCCCCAGCATTTT
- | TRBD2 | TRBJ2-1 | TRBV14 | CASSQAMVVAGGWVNEQFF | TGTGCCAGCAGCCAAGCGATGGTGGTAGCGGGAGGATGGGTAAATGAGCAGTTCTTC